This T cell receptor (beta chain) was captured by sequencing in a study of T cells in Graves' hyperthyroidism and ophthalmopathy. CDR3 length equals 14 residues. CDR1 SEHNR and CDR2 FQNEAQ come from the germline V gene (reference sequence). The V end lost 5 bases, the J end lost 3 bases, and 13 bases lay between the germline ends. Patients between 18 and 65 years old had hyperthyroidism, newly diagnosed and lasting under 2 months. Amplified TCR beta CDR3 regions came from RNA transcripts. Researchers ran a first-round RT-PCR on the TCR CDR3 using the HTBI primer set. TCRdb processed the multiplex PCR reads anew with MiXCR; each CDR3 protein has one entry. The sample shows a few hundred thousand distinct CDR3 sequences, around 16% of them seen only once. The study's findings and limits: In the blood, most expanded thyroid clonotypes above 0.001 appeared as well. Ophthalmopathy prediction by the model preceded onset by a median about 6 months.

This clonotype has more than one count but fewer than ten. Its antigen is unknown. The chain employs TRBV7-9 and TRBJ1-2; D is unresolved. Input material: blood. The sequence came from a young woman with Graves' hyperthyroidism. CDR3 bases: TGTGCCAGCAGCGAGTCGCAAAAGGACTATGGCTACACCTTC. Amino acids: CASSESQKDYGYTF.